Below, 31 T cell receptor beta chains from the same sample are listed, as sequenced in a study of OX40 agonist ivuxolimab in advanced cancers. The data were produced by immunoSEQ multiplex PCR, yet TCRdb's version contains in-frame clones alone and is incomplete. The sample carries tens of thousands of clones, approximately 86% recorded once. The sequencing used CD4+ or CD8+ T cells sorted from blood, collected in a trial of the OX40 agonist ivuxolimab. The receptors shown here come from an adult with an advanced solid tumor such as melanoma, head and neck, liver or kidney cancer.

The chain has TRBV7-2 and TRBJ1-5; D is uncertain. The length of the CDR3 is 15 residues. Germline V gene sequence: CDR1 SGHTA, CDR2 FQGNSA. Trimming removed 7 bases from V and 4 bases from J, with 17 bases in between. CDR3 in amino acids: CASTPEAGSNQPQHF. The CDR3 bases are TGTGCCAGCACCCCCGAGGCGGGAAGTAATCAGCCCCAGCATTTT.

The chain links TRBV30 to TRBJ1-1, with TRBD1 identical over 7 bases. CDR3 length equals 15 residues. The V and J ends lost 0 bases and 5 bases, in that order; junction bases with no gene match: 9. Germline V gene lookup returns CDR1 GTSNPN and CDR2 SVGIG (reference sequence). DNA for the CDR3: TGTGCCTGGAGTGTACTAGGGGGCCGAAGTACTGAAGCTTTCTTT. This translates into CAWSVLGGRSTEAFF.

The chain couples TRBV15 to TRBJ2-7; D is perhaps TRBD1 (6 bases). Germline V lookup: CDR1 LNHNV, CDR2 YYDKDF (reference sequence). The germline V and J ends were trimmed by 5 bases and 0 bases, with 14 bases remaining between them. CDR3 length: 15 residues. The CDR3: CATSARQVSSYEQYF. The DNA for the CDR3 is TGTGCCACCAGCGCGCGACAGGTTAGCTCCTACGAGCAGTACTTC.

This clone was seen a single time. The genes are TRBV7-6 and TRBJ1-2, with TRBD1 as a possible D gene (5 bases). V shed 1 base and J shed 8 bases, with 11 bases lying between them. The germline CDR1 and CDR2 sequences are SGHVS and FNYEAQ. This CDR3 spans 13 amino acids. CDR3 nucleotide sequence: TGTGCCAGCAGCTTAGGGGGCAAGGGAGGCTACACCTTC. Translation: CASSLGGKGGYTF.

This sequence joins TRBV19 and TRBJ1-3, with 7 bases aligning to TRBD1. Germline CDR1 reads LNHDA; CDR2 reads SQIVND (reference sequence). The CDR3 totals 18 residues. Losses at the gene ends were 0 bases for V and 3 bases for J; bases not matched to a gene: 11. The CDR3 region has the DNA TGTGCCAGTAGTATAGAATACCCCCGACAGGGTCTTGGAAACACCATATATTTT. It codes for CASSIEYPRQGLGNTIYF.

The V call is TRBV7-9, the J call TRBJ1-3; tentative D call: TRBD1 (5 bases). This CDR3 has 17 residues. Germline V gene sequence: CDR1 SEHNR, CDR2 FQNEAQ (reference sequence). Trimming shortened V by 5 bases and J by 0 bases, and 17 bases separated the two germline ends. In DNA form, the CDR3 reads TGTGCCAGCAGCCCCGACGGGACTTCCAACTCTGGAAACACCATATATTTT. Translated, it gives CASSPDGTSNSGNTIYF.

This clone appeared a few times. The chain links TRBV13 to TRBJ2-7; D is perhaps TRBD2 (6 bases). V lost 1 base, J lost 6 bases, and 16 bases lay in between. Germline values: CDR1 PRHDT, CDR2 FYEKMQ (reference sequence). This CDR3 comprises 15 residues. The CDR3 DNA is TGTGCCAGCAGCTTAGTTACCGCGGGAAAAACCGAGCAGTACTTC. As protein: CASSLVTAGKTEQYF.

The count of this clone is one. The V gene is TRBV28, the J gene TRBJ1-6; 10 bases agree with TRBD1. Germline loops: CDR1 MDHEN, CDR2 SYDVKM. This CDR3 region has 14 residues. Trimming took 6 bases from V and 5 from J; bases not matched to a gene: 1. CDR3 DNA: TGTGCCAGCAGGGGGACAGGGGATAATTCACCCCTCCACTTT. This translates into CASRGTGDNSPLHF.

The chain is built from TRBV2 and TRBJ1-6, with a possible D match to TRBD1 (6 bases). Germline V gives CDR1 SNHLY, CDR2 FYNNEI. V dropped 5 bases and J dropped 10 bases, with 15 bases sitting between them. The CDR3 is 14 amino acids. In DNA form, the CDR3 reads TGTGCCAGCAGTTCCGGGACACAAGCATCACCCCTCCACTTT. This encodes CASSSGTQASPLHF.

The chain couples TRBV6-1 to TRBJ2-5, with a weak D call TRBD1 (5 bases). Germline V gene data show CDR1 as MNHNS and CDR2 as SASEGT. This CDR3 is built from 13 residues. The germline V and J ends were trimmed by 6 bases and 4 bases, with 12 bases remaining between them. This CDR3 is CASSPQGGETQYF. The CDR3 region has the DNA TGTGCCAGCAGCCCCCAGGGTGGAGAGACCCAGTACTTC.

This clone was detected once. CDR3 residues: CASSSLQGSPLHF. The CDR3 DNA reads as TGTGCCAGCAGTTCCCTCCAGGGTTCACCCCTCCACTTT. The chain joins TRBV9 to TRBJ1-6; a weak D match, TRBD1 (5 bases). The CDR3 runs to 13 residues. Trimming took 5 bases from V and 9 from J, leaving 12 bases between them. Germline CDR1 reads SGDLS; CDR2 reads YYNGEE.

The chain couples TRBV11-3 to TRBJ2-3; TRBD2 aligns across 9 bases. The CDR3 totals 18 residues. V shed 5 bases and J 2 bases; nucleotides not matched to a gene: 14. Germline loops: CDR1 SGHNT, CDR2 YENEEA. This chain's CDR3 is CASSLGGRREGLTDTQYF. CDR3 nucleotides: TGTGCCAGCAGCCTAGGGGGCAGGCGGGAGGGCCTCACAGATACGCAGTATTTT. Variable domain in full (rest from reference TRBV11-3 and TRBJ2-3): EAGVVQSPRYKIIEKKQPVAFWCNPISGHNTLYWYLQNLGQGPELLIRYENEEAVDDSQLPKDRFSAERLKGVDSTLKIQPAELGDSAVYLCASSLGGRREGLTDTQYFGPGTRLTVL.

This clone was recorded once. The CDR3 DNA sequence: TGTGCCAGCAGTGAGGCAGGGGTAAATGGCTACACCTTC. It codes for CASSEAGVNGYTF. The chain is built from TRBV6-1 and TRBJ1-2, with TRBD1 as a possible D gene (6 bases). The germline V and J ends were trimmed by 3 bases and 6 bases, with 11 bases remaining between them. This CDR3 contains 13 residues. From germline, CDR1 is MNHNS and CDR2 SASEGT.

This chain joins TRBV7-9 and TRBJ2-1; no definite D call. This CDR3 comprises 11 residues. Germline assignment: CDR1 SEHNR and CDR2 FQNEAQ (reference sequence). CDR3 protein: CGVGSYNEQFF. The DNA of the CDR3 is TGTGGAGTGGGCTCCTACAATGAGCAGTTCTTC.

The gene calls are TRBV12-5 and TRBJ1-4; 7 bases fit TRBD1. Germline trimming cut 3 bases from V and 3 bases from J; bases unmatched to any gene: 4. CDR1 and CDR2 from the germline V gene are LGHNT and FRNRAP. The CDR3 spans 15 residues. The DNA of the CDR3 is TGTGCTAGTGGTTTTTCCGGGACAGCTAATGAAAAACTGTTTTTT. This codes for CASGFSGTANEKLFF. Based on the CDR3 plus reference TRBV12-5 and TRBJ1-4, the full variable domain is DARVTQTPRHKVTEMGQEVTMRCQPILGHNTVFWYRQTMMQGLELLAYFRNRAPLDDSGMPKDRFSAEMPDATLATLKIQPSEPRDSAVYFCASGFSGTANEKLFFGSGTQLSVL.

The V gene is TRBV19, the J gene TRBJ2-3, with 10 bases aligning to TRBD2. V dropped 2 bases and J dropped 2; count of bases not matched to a gene: 10. Germline values: CDR1 LNHDA, CDR2 SQIVND (reference sequence). The CDR3 has 18 residues. The CDR3 coding sequence is TGTGCCAGTAGTATACGAGCTAGCGGGGGCACCCTCACAGATACGCAGTATTTT. The encoded protein is CASSIRASGGTLTDTQYF.

V is TRBV5-1 and J is TRBJ2-7; D unresolved. The CDR3 has 14 amino acids. The V end was cut by 0 bases, the J end by 0 bases, with 7 bases between. The germline V gene has CDR1 SGHRS and CDR2 YFSETQ. CDR3 sequence (DNA): TGCGCCAGCAGCTTGGGCGGTAACTCCTACGAGCAGTACTTC. This encodes CASSLGGNSYEQYF.

The rearrangement uses TRBV6-5 and TRBJ1-5, with D perhaps matching TRBD1 (6 bases). V gave up 6 bases and J gave up 4 bases, with 13 bases separating them. This CDR3 contains 14 residues. CDR1 MNHEY and CDR2 SVGAGI come from the germline V gene. CDR3 region: CASRESGENQPQHF. CDR3 nucleotides: TGTGCCAGCAGAGAATCAGGGGAAAATCAGCCCCAGCATTTT.

The chain's CDR3 is CASTRGESTDTQYF. CDR3 DNA sequence: TGTGCCAGCACTCGCGGGGAAAGCACAGATACGCAGTATTTT. The rearrangement uses TRBV2 and TRBJ2-3; perhaps TRBD2 as D (6 bases). Trimming took off 7 bases at V and 0 bases at J, with 11 bases between the two ends. Germline V CDR1 and CDR2: SNHLY, FYNNEI. The CDR3 spans 14 residues.

J is TRBJ2-1 and V is TRBV11-1, with 9 bases aligning to TRBD1. Per the germline V gene, CDR1 is SGHAT and CDR2 is FQDESV (reference sequence). There are 14 residues in the CDR3. The junction had 3 bases not matched to a gene; V was cut back by 2 bases and J by 7 bases. In DNA form, the CDR3 reads TGTGCCAGCAGCTTAAGTGACAGGGGGAATGAGCAGTTCTTC. Translated, it gives CASSLSDRGNEQFF.

This chain links TRBV7-2 with TRBJ2-2; TRBD2 matches at 7 bases. The germline V gene has CDR1 SGHTA and CDR2 FQGNSA. V lost 6 bases to trimming and J lost 1 base; unmatched junction nucleotides: 8. The CDR3 has 16 residues. CDR3 nucleotide sequence: TGTGCCAGCAGTCCTCTCTCGGGGGGGAACACCGGGGAGCTGTTTTTT. Its translation is CASSPLSGGNTGELFF.

The chain joins TRBV6-5 to TRBJ1-1; D is unclear. The CDR3 totals 13 residues. Germline values: CDR1 MNHEY, CDR2 SVGAGI. Trimming removed 4 bases from V and 2 bases from J, with 8 bases in between. The CDR3 loop is CASSSQLNTEAFF. The CDR3 region has the DNA TGTGCCAGCAGTTCGCAGCTAAACACTGAAGCTTTCTTT.

CDR3 region: CASSYSSAGGPSEQFF. The CDR3 coding sequence is TGTGCCAGCAGTTACTCGAGCGCGGGAGGGCCCAGTGAGCAGTTCTTC. The V call is TRBV6-5, the J call TRBJ2-1; TRBD2 matches 9 bases. The CDR3 runs to 16 residues. Germline CDR1 and CDR2: MNHEY and SVGAGI. V was clipped by 0 bases and J by 9 bases; unmatched bases: 9.

V is TRBV16 and J is TRBJ1-2; 8 bases are shared with TRBD1. Trimming removed 4 bases from V and 4 bases from J; junction bases left unmatched: 14. The length of the CDR3 is 17 residues. Germline V lookup: CDR1 KGHSY, CDR2 FQNENV. CDR3 sequence: CASSPLTPGTGGYGYTF. The CDR3 coding sequence is TGTGCCAGCAGCCCCCTAACCCCCGGGACAGGCGGCTATGGCTACACCTTC.

The chain links TRBV5-1 to TRBJ2-5, with 9 bases fitting TRBD2. The CDR3 sequence is 15 residues long. CDR1 is SGHRS and CDR2 is YFSETQ in the germline V gene. Germline trimming cut 4 bases from V and 1 base from J; bases unmatched to any gene: 5. For the CDR3, the DNA is TGCGCCAGCAGCAGCGGGACTAGCTCCCAAGAGACCCAGTACTTC. As protein: CASSSGTSSQETQYF.

The chain uses TRBV5-4 and TRBJ1-2; 11 bases map to TRBD1. V dropped 0 bases and J dropped 7; count of bases not matched to a gene: 8. From germline, CDR1 is SGHNT and CDR2 YYREEE (reference sequence). CDR3 size: 16 residues. CDR3 DNA: TGTGCCAGCAGCTTGGCCATCGGGACAGGGGGGAGTGGCTACACCTTC. Amino acids: CASSLAIGTGGSGYTF.

V gene TRBV6-6 combines with J gene TRBJ1-5; 9 nucleotides align to TRBD1. The V segment lost 5 bases and the J segment 4 bases; nucleotides outside the gene matches: 6. The CDR3 is 15 amino acids. CDR1 is MNHNY and CDR2 is SVGAGI in the germline V gene (reference sequence). The CDR3, as DNA: TGTGCCAGCAGTCGAACCGGGACAGGGAATCAGCCCCAGCATTTT. This gives the protein CASSRTGTGNQPQHF.

The chain recombines TRBV27 with TRBJ1-1; perhaps TRBD1 as D (6 bases). In germline, CDR1 is MNHEY, CDR2 SMNVEV (reference sequence). Trimming took off 5 bases at V and 8 bases at J, with 15 bases between the two ends. This CDR3 has 13 residues. The CDR3, as DNA: TGTGCCAGCAGTCATAACGGCAGGGGAGAAGCTTTCTTT. This codes for CASSHNGRGEAFF.

The genes are TRBV14 and TRBJ1-2; D uncertain. From germline, CDR1 is SGHDN and CDR2 FVKESK. This CDR3 is 13 amino acids long. V lost 0 bases to trimming and J lost 10 bases, with 12 bases between them. The CDR3 region is CASSQDTDGSYTF. In DNA, the CDR3 is TGTGCCAGCAGCCAAGATACGGACGGATCCTACACCTTC. Drawing the rest from reference TRBV14 and TRBJ1-2, the complete variable domain is EAGVTQFPSHSVIEKGQTVTLRCDPISGHDNLYWYRRVMGKEIKFLLHFVKESKQDESGMPNNRFLAERTGGTYSTLKVQPAELEDSGVYFCASSQDTDGSYTFGSGTRLTVV.

In its sample, this clone was seen a few times. The chain recombines TRBV7-9 with TRBJ1-2; no reliable D call. There are 13 residues in the CDR3. V lost 4 bases, J lost 1 base, and 7 bases lay in between. CDR1 is SEHNR, CDR2 FQNEAQ, per germline (reference sequence). The CDR3 nucleotides are TGTGCCAGCAGCTCCCAGGTTAACTATGGCTACACCTTC. It codes for CASSSQVNYGYTF.

This sequence joins TRBV4-1 and TRBJ1-5; D might be TRBD1 (6 bases). CDR1 is MGHRA and CDR2 is YSYEKL in the germline V gene. The CDR3 has 15 residues. The V and J ends lost 0 bases and 7 bases respectively, with 13 bases between them. This chain's CDR3 is CASSQEGAGQQPQHF. In DNA, the CDR3 is TGCGCCAGCAGCCAAGAGGGGGCTGGGCAGCAGCCCCAGCATTTT.